Listed here is a single T cell receptor (beta chain). This entry is derived from a study of blood T cell repertoires in COVID-19. Study as a whole: Donors in the United States, Italy and Spain gave samples during acute or convalescent COVID-19. In each case, the material was cDNA or gDNA derived from T cells, B-cell-depleted T cells, or PBMCs.

Germline CDR1 LGHNT, CDR2 FRNRAP. The CDR3 extends over 19 amino acids. With V trimmed by 0 bases and J by 2 bases, 13 bases remained unmatched. Authors' data handling: Estimated nucleated cell counts came from reference gene primer amplification. Generated by immunoSEQ multiplex PCR, the TCRdb table keeps only in-frame clones and is missing some. The V and J calls and clone size were taken over from that table, and D and trimming were inferred from the DNA. Among fewer than 250,000 clones, about nine tenths were seen once, and the ten largest hold over 0.8%. Seattle patients were enrolled during active infection and followed longitudinally.

Sequenced sample: peripheral blood. This chain connects TRBV12-5 to TRBJ1-5; 7 bases agree with TRBD1. This TCR derives from a man aged 25-45 years with COVID-19, enrolled during active disease. This CDR3 is CASGLVRGQGLDGNQPQHF. CDR3 sequence (DNA): TGTGCTAGTGGTTTGGTAAGGGGGCAGGGGCTGGACGGCAATCAGCCCCAGCATTTT.